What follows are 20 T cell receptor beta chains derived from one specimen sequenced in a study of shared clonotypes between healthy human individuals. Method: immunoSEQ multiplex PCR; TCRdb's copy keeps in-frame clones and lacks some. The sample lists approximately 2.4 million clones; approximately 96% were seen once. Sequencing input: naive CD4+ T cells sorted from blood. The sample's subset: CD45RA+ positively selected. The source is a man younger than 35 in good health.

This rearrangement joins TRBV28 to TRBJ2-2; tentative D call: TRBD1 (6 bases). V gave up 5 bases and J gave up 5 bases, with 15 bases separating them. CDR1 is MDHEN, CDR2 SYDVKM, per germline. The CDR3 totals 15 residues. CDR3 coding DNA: TGTGCCAGCAGTGGTCCAGGGGCAGGGACCGGGGAGCTGTTTTTT. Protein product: CASSGPGAGTGELFF.

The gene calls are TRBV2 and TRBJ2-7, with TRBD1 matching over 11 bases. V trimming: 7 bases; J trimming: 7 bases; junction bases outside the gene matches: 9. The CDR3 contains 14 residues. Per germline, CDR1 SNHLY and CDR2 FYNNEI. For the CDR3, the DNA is TGTGCCAGCACCCCGCCCCGGGACAGGGGGGAGCAGTACTTC. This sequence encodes CASTPPRDRGEQYF. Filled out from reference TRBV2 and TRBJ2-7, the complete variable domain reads EPEVTQTPSHQVTQMGQEVILRCVPISNHLYFYWYRQILGQKVEFLVSFYNNEISEKSEIFDDQFSVERPDGSNFTLKIRSTKLEDSAMYFCASTPPRDRGEQYFGPGTRLTVT.

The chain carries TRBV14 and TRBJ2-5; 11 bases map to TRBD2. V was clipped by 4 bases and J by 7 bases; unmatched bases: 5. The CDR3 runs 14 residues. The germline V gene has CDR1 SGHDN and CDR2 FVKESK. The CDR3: CASSLGLAGATQYF. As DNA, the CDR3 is TGTGCCAGCAGCCTAGGACTAGCGGGTGCGACCCAGTACTTC.

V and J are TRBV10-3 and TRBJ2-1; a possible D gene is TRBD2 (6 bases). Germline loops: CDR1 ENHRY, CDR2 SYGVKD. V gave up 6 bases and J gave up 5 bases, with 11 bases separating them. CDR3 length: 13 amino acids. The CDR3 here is CAISYGTDNEQFF. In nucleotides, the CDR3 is TGTGCCATCAGCTACGGGACTGACAATGAGCAGTTCTTC.

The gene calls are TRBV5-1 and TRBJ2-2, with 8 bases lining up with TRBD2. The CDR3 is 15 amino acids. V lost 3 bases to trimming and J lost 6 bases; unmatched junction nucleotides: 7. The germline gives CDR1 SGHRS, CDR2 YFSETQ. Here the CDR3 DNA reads TGCGCCAGCAGCTACAGCGGGAGCCCGGCCGGGGAGCTGTTTTTT. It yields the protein CASSYSGSPAGELFF.

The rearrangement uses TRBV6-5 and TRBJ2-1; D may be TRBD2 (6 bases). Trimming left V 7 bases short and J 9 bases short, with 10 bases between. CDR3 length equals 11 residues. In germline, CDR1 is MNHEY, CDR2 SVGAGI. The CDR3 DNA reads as TGTGCCAGCATTAGAGCGGGTGAGCAGTTCTTC. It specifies CASIRAGEQFF.

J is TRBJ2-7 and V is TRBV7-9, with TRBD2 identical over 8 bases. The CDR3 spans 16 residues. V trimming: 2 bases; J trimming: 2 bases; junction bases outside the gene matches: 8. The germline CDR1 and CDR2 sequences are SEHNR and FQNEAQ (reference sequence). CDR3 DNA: TGTGCCAGCAGCTTAAGTTCTCTAGCGGGTCCCTACGAGCAGTACTTC. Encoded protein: CASSLSSLAGPYEQYF.

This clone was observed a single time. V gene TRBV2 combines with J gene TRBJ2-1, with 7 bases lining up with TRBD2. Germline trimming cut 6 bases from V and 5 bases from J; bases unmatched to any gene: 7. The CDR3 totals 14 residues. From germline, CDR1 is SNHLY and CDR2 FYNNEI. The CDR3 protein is CASSHGTTNNEQFF. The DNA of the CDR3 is TGTGCCAGCAGCCACGGGACTACCAACAATGAGCAGTTCTTC.

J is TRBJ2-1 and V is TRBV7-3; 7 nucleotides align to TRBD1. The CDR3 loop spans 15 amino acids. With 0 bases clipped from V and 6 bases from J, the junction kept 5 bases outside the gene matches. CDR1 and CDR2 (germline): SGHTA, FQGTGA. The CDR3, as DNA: TGTGCCAGCAGCTTAACGGGACAGAGCGCCAATGAGCAGTTCTTC. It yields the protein CASSLTGQSANEQFF.

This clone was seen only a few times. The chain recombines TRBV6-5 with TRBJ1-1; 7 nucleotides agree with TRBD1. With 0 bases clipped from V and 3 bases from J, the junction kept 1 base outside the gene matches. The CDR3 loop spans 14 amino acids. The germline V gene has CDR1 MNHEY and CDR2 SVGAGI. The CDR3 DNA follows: TGTGCCAGCAGTTACTCGGACAGGTACACTGAAGCTTTCTTT. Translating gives CASSYSDRYTEAFF.

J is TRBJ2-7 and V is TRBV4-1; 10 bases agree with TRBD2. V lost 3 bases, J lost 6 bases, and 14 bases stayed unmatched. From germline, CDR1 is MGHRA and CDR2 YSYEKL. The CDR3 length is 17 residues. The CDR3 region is CASSQWLAGAPGVEQYF. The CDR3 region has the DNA TGCGCCAGCAGCCAGTGGCTAGCGGGGGCCCCTGGGGTCGAGCAGTACTTC.

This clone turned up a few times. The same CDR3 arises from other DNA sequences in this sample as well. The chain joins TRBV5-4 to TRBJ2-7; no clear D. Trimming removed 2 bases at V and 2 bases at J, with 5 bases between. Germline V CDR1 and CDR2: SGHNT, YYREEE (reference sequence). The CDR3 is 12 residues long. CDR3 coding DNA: TGTGCCAGCAGCTTAAACACCTACGAGCAGTACTTC. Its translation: CASSLNTYEQYF.

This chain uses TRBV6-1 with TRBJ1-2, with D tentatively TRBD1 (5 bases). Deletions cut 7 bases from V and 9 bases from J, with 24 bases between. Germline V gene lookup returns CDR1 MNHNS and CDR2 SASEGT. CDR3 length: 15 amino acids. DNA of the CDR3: TGTGCCAGCACCATCCAGGTGACAGTGCCACCAAGCTACACCTTC. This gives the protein CASTIQVTVPPSYTF.

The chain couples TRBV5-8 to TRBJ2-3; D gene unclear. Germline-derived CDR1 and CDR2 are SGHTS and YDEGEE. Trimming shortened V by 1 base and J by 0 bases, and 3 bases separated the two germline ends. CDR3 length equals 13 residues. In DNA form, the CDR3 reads TGTGCCAGCAGCTTGCCCAGCACAGATACGCAGTATTTT. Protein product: CASSLPSTDTQYF. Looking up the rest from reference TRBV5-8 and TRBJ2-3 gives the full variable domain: EAGVTQSPTHLIKTRGQQATLRCSPISGHTSVYWYQQALGLGLQFLLWYDEGEERNRGNFPPRFSGRQFPNYSSELNVNALELEDSALYLCASSLPSTDTQYFGPGTRLTVL.

As DNA, the CDR3 is TGTGCCAGCAGCTTAGTCGCAGCCGCTAACTATGGCTACACCTTC. Translating gives CASSLVAAANYGYTF. The chain has TRBV7-2 and TRBJ1-2; the D is unclear. This CDR3 region has 15 residues. V lost 1 base and J lost 0, with 9 bases in between. Germline CDR1 and CDR2: SGHTA and FQGNSA.

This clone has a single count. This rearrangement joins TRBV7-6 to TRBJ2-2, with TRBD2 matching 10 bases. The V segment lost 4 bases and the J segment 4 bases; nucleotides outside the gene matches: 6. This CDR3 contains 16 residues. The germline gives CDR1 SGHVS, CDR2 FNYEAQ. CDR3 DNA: TGTGCCAGCAGCTCTAGCGGGAGAATAAGCACCGGGGAGCTGTTTTTT. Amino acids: CASSSSGRISTGELFF.

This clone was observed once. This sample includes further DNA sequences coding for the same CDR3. CDR3 amino acids: CASSPIRATNEKLFF. The CDR3 DNA reads TGTGCCAGCTCCCCTATCCGTGCAACTAATGAAAAACTGTTTTTT. The chain links TRBV18 to TRBJ1-4; no clear D gene. Looked up from germline, CDR1 is KGHSH and CDR2 is LQKENI. V dropped 6 bases and J dropped 0 bases, with 11 bases sitting between them. The CDR3 is 15 amino acids.

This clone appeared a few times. CDR3 DNA sequence: TGTGCCAGCAGGGGATCTGCTAACTATGGCTACACCTTC. Amino acid sequence: CASRGSANYGYTF. This chain connects TRBV5-4 to TRBJ1-2, with D unclear. V dropped 5 bases and J dropped 0 bases, with 8 bases sitting between them. Germline CDR1 SGHNT, CDR2 YYREEE (reference sequence). The CDR3 extends over 13 amino acids.

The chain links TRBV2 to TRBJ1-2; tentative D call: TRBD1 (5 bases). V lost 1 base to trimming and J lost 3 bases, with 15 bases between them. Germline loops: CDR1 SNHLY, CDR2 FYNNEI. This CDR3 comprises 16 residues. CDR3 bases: TGTGCCAGCAGTGAAGAGGGAAGAAGGGACTACTATGGCTACACCTTC. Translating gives CASSEEGRRDYYGYTF.

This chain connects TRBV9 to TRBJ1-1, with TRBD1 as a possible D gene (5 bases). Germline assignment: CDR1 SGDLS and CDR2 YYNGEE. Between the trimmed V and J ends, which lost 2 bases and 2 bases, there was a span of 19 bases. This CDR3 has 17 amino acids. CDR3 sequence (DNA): TGTGCCAGCAGCGTTCTCGGGGCAGCCTCATCAAACACTGAAGCTTTCTTT. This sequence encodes CASSVLGAASSNTEAFF.